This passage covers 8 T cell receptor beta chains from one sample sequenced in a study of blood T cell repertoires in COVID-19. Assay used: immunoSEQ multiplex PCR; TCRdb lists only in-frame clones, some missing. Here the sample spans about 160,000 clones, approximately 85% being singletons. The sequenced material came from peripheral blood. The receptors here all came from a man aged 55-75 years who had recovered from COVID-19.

The CDR3 reads CASSLRQGFGQPQHF. The CDR3, as DNA: TGTGCCAGCAGCTTACGGCAGGGTTTCGGTCAGCCCCAGCATTTT. This rearrangement joins TRBV7-2 to TRBJ1-5, with a tentative D call TRBD1 (5 bases). Germline V gene sequence: CDR1 SGHTA, CDR2 FQGNSA. Trimming shortened V by 2 bases and J by 6 bases, and 14 bases separated the two germline ends. The CDR3 runs 15 residues. The full variable domain, completed using reference TRBV7-2 and TRBJ1-5, is GAGVSQSPSNKVTEKGKDVELRCDPISGHTALYWYRQSLGQGLEFLIYFQGNSAPDKSGLPSDRFSAERTGGSVSTLTIQRTQQEDSAVYLCASSLRQGFGQPQHFGDGTRLSIL.

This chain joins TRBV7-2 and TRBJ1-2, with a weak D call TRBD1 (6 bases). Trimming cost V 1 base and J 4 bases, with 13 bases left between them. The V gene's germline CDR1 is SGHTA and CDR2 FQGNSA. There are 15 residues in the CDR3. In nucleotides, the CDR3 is TGTGCCAGCAGCTTAGATTCAGGGGACGCCTATGGCTACACCTTC. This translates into CASSLDSGDAYGYTF. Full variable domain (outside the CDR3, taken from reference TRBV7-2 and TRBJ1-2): GAGVSQSPSNKVTEKGKDVELRCDPISGHTALYWYRQSLGQGLEFLIYFQGNSAPDKSGLPSDRFSAERTGGSVSTLTIQRTQQEDSAVYLCASSLDSGDAYGYTFGSGTRLTVV.

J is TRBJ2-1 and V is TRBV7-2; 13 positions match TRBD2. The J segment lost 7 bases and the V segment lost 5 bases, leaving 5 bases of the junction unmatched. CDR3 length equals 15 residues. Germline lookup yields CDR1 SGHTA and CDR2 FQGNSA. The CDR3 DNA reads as TGTGCCAGCAGCGGGACTAGCGGGGTAGTAAATGAGCAGTTCTTC. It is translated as CASSGTSGVVNEQFF.

CDR3 coding DNA: TGCAGCGTTGAAGGAGGGGGAACCGGGGAGCTGTTTTTT. Translation: CSVEGGGTGELFF. V usage is TRBV29-1 and J usage is TRBJ2-2, with D possibly being TRBD1 (6 bases). There are 13 residues in the CDR3. Germline loops: CDR1 SQVTM, CDR2 ANQGSEA. Trimming took off 1 base at V and 5 bases at J, with 8 bases between the two ends.

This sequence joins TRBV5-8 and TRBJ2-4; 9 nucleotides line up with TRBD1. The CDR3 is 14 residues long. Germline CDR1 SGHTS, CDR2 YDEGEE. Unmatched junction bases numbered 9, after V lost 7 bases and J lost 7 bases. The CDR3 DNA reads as TGTGCCAGCCTCCGGGACAGGGAATTTAACATTCAGTACTTC. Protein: CASLRDREFNIQYF.

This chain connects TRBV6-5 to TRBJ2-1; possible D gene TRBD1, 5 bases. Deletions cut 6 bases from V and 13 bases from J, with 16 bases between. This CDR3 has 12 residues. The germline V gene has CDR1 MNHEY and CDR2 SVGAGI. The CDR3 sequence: CASSQDGTGQFF. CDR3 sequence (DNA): TGTGCCAGCAGCCAAGACGGCACAGGCCAGTTCTTC.

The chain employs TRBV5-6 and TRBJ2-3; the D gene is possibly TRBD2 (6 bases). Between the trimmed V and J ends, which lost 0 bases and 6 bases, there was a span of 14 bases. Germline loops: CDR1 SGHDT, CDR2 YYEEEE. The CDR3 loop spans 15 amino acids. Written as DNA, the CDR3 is TGTGCCAGCAGCTTGGGAACTAGCTCAGGGGATACGCAGTATTTT. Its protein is CASSLGTSSGDTQYF.

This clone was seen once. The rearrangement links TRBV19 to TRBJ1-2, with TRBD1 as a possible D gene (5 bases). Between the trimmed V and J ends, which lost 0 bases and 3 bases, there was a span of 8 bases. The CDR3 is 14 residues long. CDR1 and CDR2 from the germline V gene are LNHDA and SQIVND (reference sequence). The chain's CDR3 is CASSIERGDYGYTF. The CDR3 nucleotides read TGTGCCAGTAGTATAGAACGGGGGGACTATGGCTACACCTTC.